The clone carrying this T cell receptor (beta chain) appeared a single time. Its antigen is as yet unknown. These data are taken from a study of lymphopenia after photon versus proton radiotherapy. The study, taken as a whole, reports: After lymphocyte nadir, photon-treated repertoires showed oligoclonal expansion, especially CD8+ Temra. In patients who died, overall survival fell as post-nadir TCR diversity dropped more. Proton therapy kept repertoires fairly stable, unlike photons, which gained effector/memory cells.

Using immunoSEQ multiplex PCR, the repertoire was profiled, and TCRdb retains in-frame clones only, with some absent. Among 55,000 to 70,000 clones listed, approximately 90% were seen once. The CDR3 extends over 14 amino acids. V lost 0 bases, J lost 7 bases, and 5 bases stayed unmatched. In germline, CDR1 is SGHAT, CDR2 FQNNGV. The chain uses TRBV11-2 and TRBJ2-5, with 7 bases fitting TRBD1. Material: peripheral blood, obtained from a patient treated with photon-based radiotherapy. The receptor's source is a woman between 70 and 85 years old with pancreatic cancer. CDR3: CASSLDPAGGTQYF. As DNA, the CDR3 is TGTGCCAGCAGCTTAGACCCCGCAGGGGGGACCCAGTACTTC.